The 26 T cell receptor beta chains below all came from one sample that was sequenced in a study of Ad26.COV2.S vaccination and SARS-CoV-2 variants. As to treatment: around 19 received Ad26.COV2.S at low or high dose, single or two shots; roughly five received placebo; per-sample allocation not given. It was on day 63 after the first vaccine or placebo injection that samples were taken. Assay used: immunoSEQ multiplex PCR; TCRdb lists only in-frame clones, some missing. This sample has some 340,000 clones, with about 86% found just once. The material was peripheral blood, obtained in a trial of Ad26.COV2.S vaccine versus placebo. The receptors derive from a person between 18 and 60 years old who received the Ad26.COV2.S COVID-19 vaccine or a placebo.

V usage is TRBV4-1 and J usage is TRBJ1-1; tentatively, D is TRBD1 (5 bases). The CDR3 loop spans 15 amino acids. V lost 0 bases and J lost 5, with 13 bases in between. Germline V gives CDR1 MGHRA, CDR2 YSYEKL. The CDR3: CASSQDGGGWTEAFF. The CDR3 nucleotides are TGCGCCAGCAGCCAAGATGGGGGTGGATGGACTGAAGCTTTCTTT.

The chain has TRBV7-8 and TRBJ2-7, with 8 bases fitting TRBD1. The CDR3 sequence is 14 residues long. Losses at the gene ends were 5 bases for V and 6 bases for J; bases not matched to a gene: 9. Looked up from germline, CDR1 is SGHVS and CDR2 is FQNEAQ. The CDR3 loop reads CASSGYRGAFEQYF. CDR3 bases: TGTGCCAGCAGCGGATACAGGGGGGCGTTCGAGCAGTACTTC.

This clone was recorded a few times. This sequence joins TRBV12-3 or TRBV12-4 and TRBJ1-2; no clear D. The CDR3 contains 12 residues. Trimming shortened V by 6 bases and J by 4 bases, and 9 bases separated the two germline ends. The CDR3 nucleotides are TGTGCCAGCAGGGGAGAGGGCTATGGCTACACCTTC. Amino acid sequence: CASRGEGYGYTF.

The table lists this clone with a count of one. One end of the junction does not line up with germline, which may come from a read error. V and J are TRBV7-2 and TRBJ2-7, with D perhaps TRBD1 (8 bases). Per the germline V gene, CDR1 is SGHTA and CDR2 is FQGNSA. This CDR3 has 16 residues. This CDR3 is CASSLAGGDRMGFFNF. The CDR3 bases are TGTGCCAGCAGCTTAGCGGGGGGGGACAGGATGGGTTTTTTTAACTTC.

V gene TRBV29-1 combines with J gene TRBJ1-2; maybe TRBD1 (5 bases). Per germline, CDR1 SQVTM and CDR2 ANQGSEA. The CDR3 covers 16 residues. V dropped 0 bases and J dropped 0 bases, with 14 bases sitting between them. CDR3 protein: CSVEEMLGPSNYGYTF. CDR3 bases: TGCAGCGTTGAAGAAATGCTGGGGCCTTCTAACTATGGCTACACCTTC.

This chain connects TRBV6-5 to TRBJ1-2, with 8 bases aligning to TRBD1. CDR1 MNHEY and CDR2 SVGAGI come from the germline V gene. The ends lost 2 bases at V and 4 bases at J; junction bases unmatched: 3. CDR3 length equals 14 residues. The CDR3 DNA is TGTGCCAGCAGTTACGTAACAGGGGGCTATGGCTACACCTTC. Translated: CASSYVTGGYGYTF.

This chain connects TRBV30 to TRBJ2-1; possible D gene TRBD2, 7 bases. Trimming took 4 bases from V and 4 from J, leaving 11 bases between them. CDR1 is GTSNPN and CDR2 is SVGIG in the germline V gene (reference sequence). This CDR3 spans 13 amino acids. The CDR3 is CAWKGGFYNEQFF. DNA of the CDR3: TGTGCCTGGAAGGGGGGGTTTTACAATGAGCAGTTCTTC.

The chain employs TRBV6-5 and TRBJ2-5; TRBD2 is a possible D gene (7 bases). Trimming removed 6 bases from V and 5 bases from J, with 13 bases in between. This CDR3 is 13 amino acids long. Germline V gene lookup returns CDR1 MNHEY and CDR2 SVGAGI. Written as DNA, the CDR3 is TGTGCCAGCAGAGTGGGAGGGGGGGAGACCCAGTACTTC. Protein sequence: CASRVGGGETQYF.

V gene TRBV18 combines with J gene TRBJ1-5; 9 bases match TRBD1. V lost 4 bases, J lost 9 bases, and 7 bases stayed unmatched. From germline, CDR1 is KGHSH and CDR2 LQKENI. The CDR3 is made up of 14 amino acids. The CDR3 is CASSLDRGYPPQHF. The CDR3 region has the DNA TGTGCCAGCTCACTTGACAGGGGGTATCCGCCCCAGCATTTT.

V is TRBV25-1 and J is TRBJ2-1; 12 positions match TRBD2. The germline gives CDR1 MGHDK, CDR2 SYGVNS. With 7 bases clipped from V and 2 bases from J, the junction kept 9 bases outside the gene matches. CDR3 length equals 17 residues. The CDR3 sequence is CASTQTSGGPTYNEQFF. The CDR3 DNA reads TGTGCCAGCACCCAAACTAGCGGGGGGCCCACCTACAATGAGCAGTTCTTC.

J is TRBJ2-3 and V is TRBV2, with 9 nucleotides matching TRBD2. This CDR3 contains 16 residues. The trim removed 6 bases at V and 1 base at J, leaving 8 bases unmatched. Germline CDR1 SNHLY, CDR2 FYNNEI. The CDR3 coding sequence is TGTGCCAGCAGGAAGGGCGCTAGCGGGGGCACAGATACGCAGTATTTT. Translated, it gives CASRKGASGGTDTQYF.

This chain connects TRBV7-8 to TRBJ1-2; 9 bases are shared with TRBD1. The germline CDR1 and CDR2 sequences are SGHVS and FQNEAQ. CDR3 length equals 15 residues. V lost 5 bases and J lost 3; bases outside the gene matches: 7. CDR3 sequence (DNA): TGTGCCAGCAGCGCAAGACAGGGGGGAGACTATGGCTACACCTTC. Translating it yields CASSARQGGDYGYTF.

This chain links TRBV3-1 (or the pseudogene TRBV3-2) with TRBJ2-1; 12 bases agree with TRBD1. The CDR3 length is 16 residues. V lost 2 bases and J lost 8; bases outside the gene matches: 7. Germline lookup yields CDR1 LGHDT and CDR2 YNNKEL (reference sequence). The CDR3 region is CASSQIGTGGTDEQFF. Written as DNA, the CDR3 is TGTGCCAGCAGCCAAATCGGGACAGGGGGCACGGATGAGCAGTTCTTC.

The gene calls are TRBV7-2 and TRBJ2-7, with 9 bases lining up with TRBD2. Trimming cost V 3 bases and J 0 bases; bases outside gene matches: 3. CDR3 length: 15 amino acids. Germline lookup yields CDR1 SGHTA and CDR2 FQGNSA. The CDR3 coding sequence is TGTGCCAGCAGCTTTGGTAGCGGGAGCTCCTACGAGCAGTACTTC. Translated, it gives CASSFGSGSSYEQYF.

The chain carries TRBV7-2 and TRBJ2-1, with D tentatively TRBD2 (6 bases). Trimming left V 3 bases short and J 9 bases short, with 18 bases between. CDR3 length: 15 amino acids. Per the germline V gene, CDR1 is SGHTA and CDR2 is FQGNSA. The CDR3 DNA reads as TGTGCCAGCAGCTTGTTAGCACCCGGGGGTGGTGAGCAGTTCTTC. The encoded protein is CASSLLAPGGGEQFF.

The chain links TRBV7-8 to TRBJ1-3; D call uncertain. The V gene lost 0 bases and the J gene lost 0 bases, with 9 bases spanning the gap. The CDR3 covers 16 residues. The V gene's germline CDR1 is SGHVS and CDR2 FQNEAQ. The CDR3 DNA is TGTGCCAGCAGCTTAGCCCTCAGAAACTCTGGAAACACCATATATTTT. Its protein is CASSLALRNSGNTIYF.

The chain links TRBV12-3 or TRBV12-4 to TRBJ2-1, with D possibly being TRBD1 (5 bases). V shed 5 bases and J shed 12 bases, with 14 bases lying between them. The CDR3 consists of 12 residues. The chain's CDR3 is CASSALRVGQFF. The CDR3 DNA sequence: TGTGCCAGCAGTGCACTCAGGGTCGGGCAGTTCTTC.

The V gene is TRBV7-2, the J gene TRBJ1-5; D is uncertain. Germline CDR1 SGHTA, CDR2 FQGNSA. V was trimmed by 4 bases and J by 3 bases, leaving 7 bases between them. The CDR3 runs 13 residues. In DNA form, the CDR3 reads TGTGCCAGCAGCTACGGACCCAATCAGCCCCAGCATTTT. Protein sequence: CASSYGPNQPQHF.

J is TRBJ1-4 and V is TRBV14; D may be TRBD1 (5 bases). Trimming took 2 bases from V and 8 from J, leaving 15 bases between them. CDR1 is SGHDN and CDR2 is FVKESK in the germline V gene. CDR3 length: 15 residues. CDR3 region: CASSQRDLKGEKLFF. CDR3 in DNA: TGTGCCAGCAGCCAAAGGGACCTGAAAGGCGAAAAACTGTTTTTT.

The CDR3 DNA follows: TGCGCCAGCAGCTCATCCGACAGGGCCCGCGCAGATACGCAGTATTTT. The encoded protein is CASSSSDRARADTQYF. The chain links TRBV5-1 to TRBJ2-3; 7 nucleotides match TRBD1. The CDR3 extends over 16 amino acids. Trimming cost V 3 bases and J 4 bases; bases outside gene matches: 11. Germline CDR1 SGHRS, CDR2 YFSETQ.

This rearrangement joins TRBV19 to TRBJ2-1; D assignment may be TRBD1 or TRBD2 (5 bases each). CDR3 size: 14 residues. In germline, CDR1 is LNHDA, CDR2 SQIVND (reference sequence). Trimming pared 5 bases from V and 3 bases from J, leaving 11 bases between. This CDR3 is CASSLGTLYNEQFF. CDR3 nucleotides: TGTGCCAGTAGTCTAGGGACCCTCTACAATGAGCAGTTCTTC.

The chain employs TRBV6-5 and TRBJ2-7; a weak D match, TRBD2 (7 bases). CDR1 MNHEY and CDR2 SVGAGI come from the germline V gene. The CDR3 spans 15 residues. V was shortened by 6 bases and J by 2 bases, with 17 bases between the two germline ends. The chain's CDR3 is CASSSPAGATYEQYF. The CDR3 nucleotides read TGTGCCAGCAGCTCCCCTGCGGGGGCAACCTACGAGCAGTACTTC.

The chain carries TRBV7-8 and TRBJ2-7, with TRBD1 identical over 9 bases. Germline-derived CDR1 and CDR2 are SGHVS and FQNEAQ. The CDR3 spans 17 residues. V shed 2 bases and J 6 bases; nucleotides not matched to a gene: 14. The CDR3 DNA reads TGTGCCAGCAGCTTACCCCAAATGACAGGGGGATATATCGAGCAGTACTTC. This codes for CASSLPQMTGGYIEQYF.

This chain uses TRBV5-6 with TRBJ2-3; D is unresolved. Trimming took off 3 bases at V and 1 base at J, with 6 bases between the two ends. Germline lookup yields CDR1 SGHDT and CDR2 YYEEEE. The CDR3 sequence is 13 residues long. CDR3 amino acids: CASSSRGTDTQYF. The CDR3, as DNA: TGTGCCAGCAGCTCTAGGGGCACAGATACGCAGTATTTT.

The sample holds one count of this clone. This sequence joins TRBV5-1 and TRBJ2-7, with D hard to call. V was cut by 0 bases and J by 0 bases, with 4 bases left in between. Germline assignment: CDR1 SGHRS and CDR2 YFSETQ. The CDR3 totals 13 residues. CDR3 region: CASSLVSSYEQYF. The CDR3 DNA reads as TGCGCCAGCAGCTTGGTGAGCTCCTACGAGCAGTACTTC. The full variable domain, with the rest looked up from reference TRBV5-1 and TRBJ2-7, is KAGVTQTPRYLIKTRGQQVTLSCSPISGHRSVSWYQQTPGQGLQFLFEYFSETQRNKGNFPGRFSGRQFSNSRSEMNVSTLELGDSALYLCASSLVSSYEQYFGPGTRLTVT.

The chain uses TRBV6-2 or TRBV6-3 and TRBJ1-1; 7 nucleotides match TRBD1. This CDR3 has 16 residues. In germline, CDR1 is MNHEY, CDR2 SVGEGT. The V gene end was trimmed by 0 bases and the J gene end by 5 bases; junction bases not matched to a gene: 9. The DNA of the CDR3 is TGTGCCAGCAGTTACTCGATAAGGGGGCAGTGGACTGAAGCTTTCTTT. The encoded protein is CASSYSIRGQWTEAFF.